The present T cell receptor (beta chain) was sequenced within a study of glioma-infiltrating T cells. TCR alpha and beta CDR3 regions were amplified from RNA using iRepertoire nested multiplex PCR. MiXCR, run by TCRdb on the multiplex PCR reads, gives a single entry per CDR3 protein. The repertoire holds about 380,000 distinct CDR3 sequences, with approximately 42% as singletons. The CDR3 loop spans 15 amino acids. V was pared by 4 bases and J by 3 bases, with 15 bases between. Looked up from germline, CDR1 is SGHRS and CDR2 is YFSETQ. Specimen: glioma tissue, nonneoplastic brain tissue, or PBMCs (not recorded which). The clonotype comes from a human donor with low-grade glioma or glioblastoma, undergoing nonglioma brain surgery, or in good health (not recorded which). The chain recombines TRBV5-1 with TRBJ2-3; D may be TRBD2 (6 bases). CDR3 residues: CASSPGTSKTDTQYF. In DNA, the CDR3 is TGCGCCAGCAGCCCCGGGACTTCCAAAACAGATACGCAGTATTTT.